A selection of T cell receptor beta chains follows, all from one sample in a study of human T cells and chemical hapten exposure. TCRdb re-called the RACE reads through MiXCR, storing one row per CDR3 protein. This sample carries tens of thousands of distinct CDR3 sequences, around a tenth of them seen once, and the ten largest clones take approximately 4.6%. Sequencing used whole blood, obtained in connection with sensitization to the hapten diphenylcyclopropenone (DPC). These receptors were obtained from a woman aged 50 to 60 with alopecia areata. Some clones in this sample may be carry-over from other donors' samples. The CDR3 runs from the conserved cysteine through the conserved F or W. Fields, in order: clone size, J gene, V gene, D gene, CDR3 protein, CDR3 DNA. D genes are given only for firm matches. Only part of the rows carry a size: once, few, many, or a class if the clone is expanded.

clone_size: .
j_call: TRBJ2-5
v_call: TRBV7-7
d_call: TRBD1
cdr3_aa: CASSSLGQGGETQYF
cdr3_nt: TGTGCTAGCAGCTCCCTTGGACAGGGGGGAGAGACCCAGTACTTC

clone_size: many
j_call: TRBJ1-3
v_call: TRBV3-1
d_call: .
cdr3_aa: CASSRGSSGNTIYF
cdr3_nt: TGTGCCAGCAGCCGGGGGTCAAGCGGAAACACCATATATTTT

clone_size: .
j_call: TRBJ1-2
v_call: TRBV7-2
d_call: TRBD1
cdr3_aa: CASSWDSLDNYGYTF
cdr3_nt: TGTGCCAGCAGCTGGGACAGCTTAGATAACTATGGCTACACCTTC

clone_size: .
j_call: TRBJ2-2
v_call: TRBV25-1
d_call: .
cdr3_aa: CASTPGTGELFF
cdr3_nt: TGTGCCAGCACGCCTGGCACCGGGGAGCTGTTTTTT

clone_size: many
j_call: TRBJ2-1
v_call: TRBV6-2/TRBV6-3
d_call: TRBD1
cdr3_aa: CASSNRGLRGFF
cdr3_nt: TGTGCCAGCAGCAACAGGGGCCTCCGGGGGTTCTTC

clone_size: few
j_call: TRBJ1-2
v_call: TRBV29-1
d_call: TRBD1
cdr3_aa: CSVLPRQGSNYGYTF
cdr3_nt: TGCAGCGTTTTGCCCCGACAGGGTTCTAACTATGGCTACACCTTC

clone_size: many
j_call: TRBJ1-1
v_call: TRBV6-2/TRBV6-3
d_call: .
cdr3_aa: CASSYSAPLNTEAFF
cdr3_nt: TGTGCCAGCAGTTACTCGGCCCCACTGAACACTGAAGCTTTCTTT

clone_size: few
j_call: TRBJ1-1
v_call: TRBV7-3
d_call: .
cdr3_aa: CASSLMRPGPNTEAFF
cdr3_nt: TGTGCCAGCAGCTTAATGCGTCCGGGCCCGAACACTGAAGCTTTCTTT

clone_size: many
j_call: TRBJ1-4
v_call: TRBV28
d_call: .
cdr3_aa: CASSLVLPANEKLFF
cdr3_nt: TGTGCCAGCAGTTTAGTTCTTCCGGCTAATGAAAAACTGTTTTTT

clone_size: .
j_call: TRBJ1-4
v_call: TRBV6-5
d_call: .
cdr3_aa: CASRQGYEKLFF
cdr3_nt: TGTGCCAGCAGACAGGGATACGAAAAACTGTTTTTT

clone_size: .
j_call: TRBJ1-6
v_call: TRBV7-2
d_call: TRBD1
cdr3_aa: CASSNTGVNSPLHF
cdr3_nt: TGTGCCAGCAGCAACACAGGGGTCAATTCACCCCTCCACTTT

clone_size: many
j_call: TRBJ1-6
v_call: TRBV20-1
d_call: .
cdr3_aa: CSARDPGFYNSPLHF
cdr3_nt: TGCAGTGCTAGAGATCCCGGGTTCTATAATTCACCCCTCCACTTT

clone_size: many
j_call: TRBJ2-2
v_call: TRBV5-6
d_call: .
cdr3_aa: CASSLGDFTGELFF
cdr3_nt: TGTGCCAGCAGCTTGGGGGACTTCACCGGGGAGCTGTTTTTT

clone_size: .
j_call: TRBJ2-7
v_call: TRBV28
d_call: TRBD2
cdr3_aa: CASSGRGLYEQYF
cdr3_nt: TGTGCCAGTAGCGGGAGGGGTCTATACGAGCAGTACTTC

clone_size: many
j_call: TRBJ1-1
v_call: TRBV29-1
d_call: .
cdr3_aa: CSVGLGTQTNTEAFF
cdr3_nt: TGCAGCGTTGGTTTGGGAACACAAACGAACACTGAAGCTTTCTTT

clone_size: .
j_call: TRBJ1-6
v_call: TRBV12-2
d_call: .
cdr3_aa: CASRLVGRAHSPLHF
cdr3_nt: TGTGCAAGTCGCTTAGTAGGCAGGGCCCATTCACCCCTCCACTTT

clone_size: many
j_call: TRBJ1-2
v_call: TRBV29-1
d_call: .
cdr3_aa: CSVEAGPYGYTF
cdr3_nt: TGCAGCGTTGAGGCGGGACCCTATGGCTACACCTTC

clone_size: medium-sized
j_call: TRBJ2-7
v_call: TRBV20-1
d_call: TRBD1
cdr3_aa: CSARMGQGAYEQYF
cdr3_nt: TGCAGTGCTAGAATGGGACAGGGGGCCTACGAGCAGTACTTC

clone_size: many
j_call: TRBJ1-2
v_call: TRBV28
d_call: TRBD1
cdr3_aa: CASSTQGAPYGYTF
cdr3_nt: TGTGCCAGCAGTACACAGGGGGCGCCGTATGGCTACACCTTC

clone_size: many
j_call: TRBJ2-7
v_call: TRBV5-1
d_call: TRBD1
cdr3_aa: CASQPGQSTYEQYF
cdr3_nt: TGCGCCAGCCAGCCGGGACAGTCAACCTACGAGCAGTACTTC

clone_size: many
j_call: TRBJ1-6
v_call: TRBV6-2/TRBV6-3
d_call: TRBD1
cdr3_aa: CASNRQGSNSPLHF
cdr3_nt: TGTGCCAGCAACCGACAGGGTTCTAATTCACCCCTCCACTTT

clone_size: many
j_call: TRBJ2-1
v_call: TRBV29-1
d_call: .
cdr3_aa: CSGGLSEQFF
cdr3_nt: TGCAGCGGTGGACTCTCGGAGCAGTTCTTC

clone_size: many
j_call: TRBJ2-5
v_call: TRBV7-9
d_call: .
cdr3_aa: CASSSYTGEPRETQYF
cdr3_nt: TGTGCCAGCAGCTCCTACACCGGGGAGCCCCGGGAGACCCAGTACTTC

clone_size: .
j_call: TRBJ2-7
v_call: TRBV5-1
d_call: .
cdr3_aa: CASSLDYEQYF
cdr3_nt: TGCGCCAGCAGCTTAGACTACGAGCAGTACTTC

clone_size: few
j_call: TRBJ2-7
v_call: TRBV12-3/TRBV12-4
d_call: .
cdr3_aa: CASSLVSDSYSSYEQYF
cdr3_nt: TGTGCCAGCAGTTTGGTTTCCGACAGTTACAGCTCCTACGAGCAGTACTTC

clone_size: .
j_call: TRBJ2-1
v_call: TRBV28
d_call: TRBD2
cdr3_aa: CASSLGGRIYNEQFF
cdr3_nt: TGTGCCAGCAGTTTAGGCGGGAGGATCTACAATGAGCAGTTCTTC

clone_size: .
j_call: TRBJ2-5
v_call: TRBV2
d_call: .
cdr3_aa: CASRGTGITWETQYF
cdr3_nt: TGTGCCAGCAGAGGCACCGGGATTACGTGGGAGACCCAGTACTTC

clone_size: .
j_call: TRBJ1-1
v_call: TRBV4-3
d_call: .
cdr3_aa: CASSQVWVGGTEAFF
cdr3_nt: TGCGCCAGCAGCCAAGTTTGGGTTGGGGGGACTGAAGCTTTCTTT

clone_size: many
j_call: TRBJ2-7
v_call: TRBV28
d_call: .
cdr3_aa: CASSSLSGYEQYF
cdr3_nt: TGTGCCAGCAGTTCCTTATCGGGATACGAGCAGTACTTC

clone_size: few
j_call: TRBJ2-3
v_call: TRBV20-1
d_call: .
cdr3_aa: CSLPRGASRDTQYF
cdr3_nt: TGCAGCCTTCCCCGGGGGGCCTCCCGGGATACGCAGTATTTT

clone_size: many
j_call: TRBJ1-3
v_call: TRBV7-6
d_call: .
cdr3_aa: CASSLAPGGNTIYF
cdr3_nt: TGTGCCAGCAGCTTAGCCCCCGGTGGAAACACCATATATTTT

clone_size: few
j_call: TRBJ1-1
v_call: TRBV29-1
d_call: TRBD1
cdr3_aa: CSAVDRGLKAFF
cdr3_nt: TGCAGCGCCGTGGACAGGGGTTTGAAGGCTTTCTTT